What follows are 25 T cell receptor beta chains derived from one specimen sequenced in a study of blood T cell repertoires in COVID-19. Sequenced by immunoSEQ multiplex PCR; TCRdb stores in-frame clones only, minus some. Of about 320,000 clones in the sample, around 85% are singletons; the top ten hold under 2%. The source material was PBMCs or T cells enriched from blood (not recorded which). The receptors come from a woman aged 25 to 39 who had been exposed to COVID-19.

This clone was seen only once. At one of its ends the junction is not consistent with the germline gene, which may arise from a read error. The chain joins TRBV7-7 to TRBJ2-1; 11 nucleotides agree with TRBD1. Germline values: CDR1 SSHAT, CDR2 FNYEAQ (reference sequence). The CDR3 sequence is 16 residues long. CDR3 nucleotides: TGTGCTAGCAGTTCCGGACAGGGGGCCCCCCGGGATGAGCAGTTCTTC. This sequence encodes CASSSGQGAPRDEQFF.

The V gene is TRBV28, the J gene TRBJ2-7; D unclear. This CDR3 has 14 residues. The germline V and J ends were trimmed by 2 bases and 6 bases, with 14 bases remaining between them. Germline loops: CDR1 MDHEN, CDR2 SYDVKM. CDR3 protein: CASSLGTFTREQYF. The CDR3 DNA follows: TGTGCCAGCAGTTTAGGTACTTTTACCCGCGAGCAGTACTTC.

The chain carries TRBV7-9 and TRBJ1-2; the D is unclear. V shed 1 base and J shed 8 bases, with 14 bases lying between them. The CDR3 is 14 amino acids. Per the germline V gene, CDR1 is SEHNR and CDR2 is FQNEAQ (reference sequence). The CDR3 region is CASSLVAGSEGYTF. The CDR3 coding sequence is TGTGCCAGCAGCTTAGTCGCAGGCTCGGAAGGCTACACCTTC.

In this sample, this clone turned up a few times. In the same sample, other DNA sequences code for this CDR3. This chain connects TRBV28 to TRBJ1-2, with D possibly TRBD1 on 6 matching bases. CDR3 size: 14 residues. The germline V gene has CDR1 MDHEN and CDR2 SYDVKM. The V end was cut by 6 bases, the J end by 2 bases, with 13 bases between. The CDR3 protein is CASSPPTGNYGYTF. The CDR3 region has the DNA TGTGCCAGCAGCCCCCCGACAGGAAACTATGGCTACACCTTC.

The rearrangement joins TRBV11-2 to TRBJ1-3; D is undetermined. With 2 bases removed from V and 0 bases from J, the gap between germline ends came to 8 bases. The CDR3 loop spans 15 amino acids. CDR1 is SGHAT, CDR2 FQNNGV, per germline. The CDR3 is CASSLSEYSGNTIYF. In DNA, the CDR3 is TGTGCCAGCAGCTTATCTGAGTACTCTGGAAACACCATATATTTT.

This sequence joins TRBV9 and TRBJ2-2; D is unclear. V dropped 3 bases and J dropped 0 bases, with 9 bases sitting between them. The V gene's germline CDR1 is SGDLS and CDR2 YYNGEE. The CDR3 runs 15 residues. The CDR3 DNA sequence: TGTGCCAGCAGCGAGACAACCGCGAACACCGGGGAGCTGTTTTTT. Residues: CASSETTANTGELFF.

The chain employs TRBV28 and TRBJ1-3, with 7 bases identical to TRBD1. The CDR3 covers 18 residues. Germline loops: CDR1 MDHEN, CDR2 SYDVKM. V lost 7 bases to trimming and J lost 0 bases; unmatched junction nucleotides: 15. This CDR3 is CASIPSVGTESSGNTIYF. As DNA, the CDR3 is TGTGCCAGCATCCCCTCGGTAGGGACAGAGAGCTCTGGAAACACCATATATTTT.

In its sample, this clone was seen once. This chain uses TRBV2 with TRBJ2-7, with 9 bases lining up with TRBD2. Trimming removed 6 bases from V and 2 bases from J; junction bases left unmatched: 8. Germline V gene data show CDR1 as SNHLY and CDR2 as FYNNEI. CDR3 length equals 15 residues. The CDR3 is CASRIVLAGPYEQYF. CDR3 DNA sequence: TGTGCCAGCAGAATAGTCCTAGCGGGACCCTACGAGCAGTACTTC.

As regards this clone: The junction does not match germline at one end; this may be a read error. V gene TRBV2 combines with J gene TRBJ1-6; the D gene is possibly TRBD1 (5 bases). Germline V gives CDR1 SNHLY, CDR2 FYNNEI. The CDR3 contains 15 residues. CDR3 nucleotides: TGTGCGAGCAGGGAGAGGGCAGCATTAAATTCACCCCTCCACTTT. This translates into CASRERAALNSPLHF.

The rearrangement uses TRBV18 and TRBJ2-1; 8 positions agree with TRBD1. Germline V gene sequence: CDR1 KGHSH, CDR2 LQKENI. V shed 2 bases, J shed 8 bases, and the junction held 8 bases outside the gene matches. The CDR3 spans 15 residues. DNA of the CDR3: TGTGCCAGCTCACCATGGACAGGGCAACGGGATGAGCAGTTCTTC. The encoded protein is CASSPWTGQRDEQFF.

The genes are TRBV6-1 and TRBJ2-7; TRBD1 matches at 7 bases. Germline CDR1 and CDR2: MNHNS and SASEGT. This CDR3 has 16 residues. V was clipped by 4 bases and J by 0 bases; unmatched bases: 9. CDR3 coding DNA: TGTGCCAGCAGTGGACACGGGACAGAGAGCTCCTACGAGCAGTACTTC. Translated, it gives CASSGHGTESSYEQYF.

This chain connects TRBV4-1 to TRBJ2-5, with 7 positions matching TRBD2. Unmatched junction bases numbered 18, after V lost 3 bases and J lost 5 bases. The length of the CDR3 is 18 residues. Looked up from germline, CDR1 is MGHRA and CDR2 is YSYEKL. The CDR3 bases are TGCGCCAGCAGCCAGGAAGGGAGACCGGGGGGTCCAGGGGAGACCCAGTACTTC. This translates into CASSQEGRPGGPGETQYF.

This clone has ten or more counts. The J gene is TRBJ1-2, the V gene TRBV30; 8 nucleotides align to TRBD1. The CDR3 covers 12 residues. CDR1 is GTSNPN and CDR2 is SVGIG in the germline V gene (reference sequence). V was pared by 1 base and J by 10 bases, with 5 bases of the junction left unmatched. In DNA form, the CDR3 reads TGTGCCTGGAGTGCCTGGACAGGGCACTACACCTTC. This sequence encodes CAWSAWTGHYTF.

This chain connects TRBV30 to TRBJ2-5; 13 bases are shared with TRBD2. Germline lookup yields CDR1 GTSNPN and CDR2 SVGIG (reference sequence). The junction had 12 bases not matched to a gene; V was cut back by 3 bases and J by 5 bases. CDR3 length: 17 residues. CDR3 loop: CAWSGTSGRAPRETQYF. The CDR3 DNA sequence: TGTGCCTGGAGCGGTACTAGCGGGAGGGCCCCCCGGGAGACCCAGTACTTC.

This chain links TRBV19 with TRBJ1-1; no clear D. Trimming took off 4 bases at V and 4 bases at J, with 13 bases between the two ends. This CDR3 has 14 residues. Germline CDR1 is LNHDA and CDR2 is SQIVND (reference sequence). The CDR3: CASSTLTRLTEAFF. The DNA for the CDR3 is TGTGCCAGTAGTACGTTGACGAGGCTCACTGAAGCTTTCTTT. The whole variable domain, filled in from reference TRBV19 and TRBJ1-1, reads DGGITQSPKYLFRKEGQNVTLSCEQNLNHDAMYWYRQDPGQGLRLIYYSQIVNDFQKGDIAEGYSVSREKKESFPLTVTSAQKNPTAFYLCASSTLTRLTEAFFGQGTRLTVV.

J is TRBJ1-4 and V is TRBV19, with D unresolved. The germline V gene encodes CDR1 LNHDA and CDR2 SQIVND (reference sequence). The CDR3 has 12 residues. Trimming stripped 5 bases from V and 7 bases from J, with 8 bases between. CDR3 loop: CASSPPGEKLFF. For the CDR3, the DNA is TGTGCCAGTAGTCCCCCGGGTGAAAAACTGTTTTTT.

This clone came up many times. Other DNA variants within this sample encode the same CDR3. The rearrangement uses TRBV7-3 and TRBJ1-1, with D possibly TRBD1 on 5 matching bases. This CDR3 spans 13 amino acids. V shed 1 base and J shed 5 bases, with 8 bases lying between them. CDR1 SGHTA and CDR2 FQGTGA come from the germline V gene. The CDR3 region has the DNA TGTGCCAGCAGCTTAATGGGGGGGACTGAAGCTTTCTTT. Encoded protein: CASSLMGGTEAFF. The variable domain in full, with the rest retrieved from reference TRBV7-3 and TRBJ1-1, is GAGVSQTPSNKVTEKGKYVELRCDPISGHTALYWYRQSLGQGPEFLIYFQGTGAADDSGLPNDRFFAVRPEGSVSTLKIQRTERGDSAVYLCASSLMGGTEAFFGQGTRLTVV.

The chain combines TRBV30 with TRBJ2-3; a possible D gene is TRBD2 (6 bases). Germline V gene lookup returns CDR1 GTSNPN and CDR2 SVGIG (reference sequence). With 1 base removed from V and 4 bases from J, the gap between germline ends came to 12 bases. This CDR3 comprises 14 residues. In nucleotides, the CDR3 is TGTGCCTGGAGTGGGGGAGGATCGGCAGATACGCAGTATTTT. Amino acid sequence: CAWSGGGSADTQYF. The whole variable domain, remainder taken from reference TRBV30 and TRBJ2-3, is SQTIHQWPATLVQPVGSPLSLECTVEGTSNPNLYWYRQAAGRGLQLLFYSVGIGQISSEVPQNLSASRPQDRQFILSSKKLLLSDSGFYLCAWSGGGSADTQYFGPGTRLTVL.

The table lists this clone with a few counts. The rearrangement uses TRBV9 and TRBJ1-2; 9 nucleotides line up with TRBD1. CDR3 length equals 15 residues. Germline assignment: CDR1 SGDLS and CDR2 YYNGEE. With 4 bases clipped from V and 1 base from J, the junction kept 5 bases outside the gene matches. The CDR3 loop reads CASSLMGQGNYGYTF. The CDR3, as DNA: TGTGCCAGCAGCCTTATGGGACAGGGTAACTATGGCTACACCTTC.

This chain connects TRBV9 to TRBJ1-6, with 8 positions matching TRBD1. The CDR3 consists of 18 residues. Trimming removed 4 bases from V and 6 bases from J; junction bases left unmatched: 15. CDR1 is SGDLS and CDR2 is YYNGEE in the germline V gene. The CDR3 is CASSPSGQGSFLNSPLHF. CDR3 nucleotide sequence: TGTGCCAGCAGCCCAAGCGGACAGGGTAGCTTTCTTAATTCACCCCTCCACTTT. The full variable domain, completed using reference TRBV9 and TRBJ1-6, is DSGVTQTPKHLITATGQRVTLRCSPRSGDLSVYWYQQSLDQGLQFLIQYYNGEERAKGNILERFSAQQFPDLHSELNLSSLELGDSALYFCASSPSGQGSFLNSPLHFGNGTRLTVT.

The V and J genes are TRBV28 and TRBJ1-2; TRBD1 agrees at 7 bases. J gave up 4 bases and V 2 bases, and 4 bases lay outside the gene matches. The CDR3 is 14 amino acids. The germline CDR1 and CDR2 sequences are MDHEN and SYDVKM. The CDR3, as DNA: TGTGCCAGCAGTTTAGTGTCAGGGGGCTATGGCTACACCTTC. Amino acids: CASSLVSGGYGYTF.

The rearrangement links TRBV2 to TRBJ1-2, with a tentative D call TRBD1 (5 bases). This CDR3 is built from 14 residues. CDR1 is SNHLY, CDR2 FYNNEI, per germline. The V end was cut by 10 bases, the J end by 4 bases, with 19 bases between. In nucleotides, the CDR3 is TGTGCCACCGTTTCCAGGGATACGCCCTATGGCTACACCTTC. This sequence encodes CATVSRDTPYGYTF. Using reference TRBV2 and TRBJ1-2 for the parts outside the CDR3, the full variable domain is EPEVTQTPSHQVTQMGQEVILRCVPISNHLYFYWYRQILGQKVEFLVSFYNNEISEKSEIFDDQFSVERPDGSNFTLKIRSTKLEDSAMYFCATVSRDTPYGYTFGSGTRLTVV.

The V and J genes are TRBV25-1 and TRBJ2-5; 8 nucleotides align to TRBD2. The CDR3 sequence is 15 residues long. Trimming removed 2 bases from V and 5 bases from J; junction bases left unmatched: 7. From germline, CDR1 is MGHDK and CDR2 SYGVNS. In DNA, the CDR3 is TGTGCCAGCAGTGAAAGGCTAGCGGGCGGGGAGACCCAGTACTTC. Protein sequence: CASSERLAGGETQYF. Full variable domain (rest looked up from reference TRBV25-1 and TRBJ2-5): EADIYQTPRYLVIGTGKKITLECSQTMGHDKMYWYQQDPGMELHLIHYSYGVNSTEKGDLSSESTVSRIRTEHFPLTLESARPSHTSQYLCASSERLAGGETQYFGPGTRLLVL.

This clone appeared many times. The V call is TRBV7-9, the J call TRBJ2-2, with 7 positions matching TRBD1. Germline loops: CDR1 SEHNR, CDR2 FQNEAQ (reference sequence). The CDR3 has 13 amino acids. V lost 5 bases, J lost 5 bases, and 2 bases stayed unmatched. The CDR3 DNA reads TGTGCCAGCAGCCGACAGGGAACCGGGGAGCTGTTTTTT. Translated, it gives CASSRQGTGELFF. The full variable domain, in which reference TRBV7-9 and TRBJ2-2 provide the parts outside the CDR3, is DTGVSQNPRHKITKRGQNVTFRCDPISEHNRLYWYRQTLGQGPEFLTYFQNEAQLEKSRLLSDRFSAERPKGSFSTLEIQRTEQGDSAMYLCASSRQGTGELFFGEGSRLTVL.

This chain uses TRBV19 with TRBJ2-2; 7 bases align to TRBD2. This CDR3 has 15 residues. V gave up 7 bases and J gave up 1 base; unmatched junction bases: 6. Germline CDR1 LNHDA, CDR2 SQIVND (reference sequence). The CDR3 DNA is TGTGCCAGTAAGATCAGCGGGATGAACACCGGGGAGCTGTTTTTT. This encodes CASKISGMNTGELFF.